This T cell receptor beta chain originates from a study of cytomegalovirus exposure and HLA in healthy donors. Germline CDR1 is SGHDT and CDR2 is YYEEEE. CDR3 length: 14 amino acids. The V and J ends lost 3 bases and 3 bases, in that order; junction bases with no gene match: 5. Whole-study findings and limits: An analysis was carried out at a later point. It showed that HLA-associated TCR beta chains were more clonally expanded than equally common non-associated chains.

Primers included in the PCR were 60 Vbeta and 13 Jbeta primers. Using immunoSEQ multiplex PCR, the repertoire was profiled, and TCRdb retains in-frame clones only, with some absent. The sample consists of more than 100,000 clones, roughly 80% of them appearing once. With regard to this clone: The antigen remains unidentified.

The chain carries TRBV5-6 and TRBJ2-5; TRBD2 agrees at 7 bases. The source of this sequence is a man in his fifties in good health and CMV-seropositive. Sequencing input: PBMCs. The DNA for the CDR3 is TGTGCCAGCAGCTACGGGACTACTGAAGAGACCCAGTACTTC. This gives the protein CASSYGTTEETQYF. Based on the CDR3 plus reference TRBV5-6 and TRBJ2-5, the full variable domain is DAGVTQSPTHLIKTRGQQVTLRCSPKSGHDTVSWYQQALGQGPQFIFQYYEEEERQRGNFPDRFSGHQFPNYSSELNVNALLLGDSALYLCASSYGTTEETQYFGPGTRLLVL.